This T cell receptor (beta chain) was recorded in a study of T cell repertoires in cytomegalovirus infection. In regard to this clonotype: What it binds is unknown. The conserved phenylalanine or tryptophan is not found at the CDR3 terminus, so this likely reflects a read error. The DNA is omitted, as the CDR3 cannot be located on it reliably, and the CDR3 follows TCRdb's listing.

The CDR3 is 15 amino acids in total, end residues counted. CDR1 is MDHEN, CDR2 SYDVKM, per germline. A single record per CDR3 protein comes from TCRdb applying MiXCR to the reads. The sample yields about 6,100 distinct CDR3 sequences, roughly half seen once. The rearrangement uses TRBV28 and TRBJ2-1. The source of this sequence is a human donor in good health (CMV status not recorded). Some clones in this sample may be carry-over from other donors' samples. Sequencing was carried out using PBMCs, sequenced either directly or after in vitro stimulation (not recorded which). The CDR3 region is CASSLLDSLMNEKFC.